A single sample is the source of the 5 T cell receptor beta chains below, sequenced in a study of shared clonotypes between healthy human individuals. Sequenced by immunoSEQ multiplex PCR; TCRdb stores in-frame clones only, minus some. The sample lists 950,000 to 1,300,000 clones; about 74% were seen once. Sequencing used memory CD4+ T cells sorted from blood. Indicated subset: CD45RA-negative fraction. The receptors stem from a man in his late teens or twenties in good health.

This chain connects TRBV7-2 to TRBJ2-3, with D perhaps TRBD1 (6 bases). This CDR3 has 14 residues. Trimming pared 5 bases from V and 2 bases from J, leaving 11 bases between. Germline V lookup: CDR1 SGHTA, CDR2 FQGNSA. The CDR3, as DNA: TGTGCCAGCAGCCAGGGGTTCTCCACAGATACGCAGTATTTT. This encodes CASSQGFSTDTQYF.

CDR3 nucleotides: TGTGCCAGCAGTCCTTGGACTAGCGGGAGTATAAGAACGCAGTATTTT. Encoded protein: CASSPWTSGSIRTQYF. V usage is TRBV27 and J usage is TRBJ2-3; 13 bases are a match to TRBD2. Losses at the gene ends were 5 bases for V and 9 bases for J; bases not matched to a gene: 11. This CDR3 has 16 residues. The germline V gene encodes CDR1 MNHEY and CDR2 SMNVEV (reference sequence).

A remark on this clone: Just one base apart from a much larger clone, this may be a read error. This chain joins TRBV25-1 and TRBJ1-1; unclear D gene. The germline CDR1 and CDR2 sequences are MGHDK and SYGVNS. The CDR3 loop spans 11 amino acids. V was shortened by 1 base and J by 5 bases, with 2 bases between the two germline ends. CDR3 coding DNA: TGTGCCAGCAGTGAATGGACTGAAGCTTTCTTT. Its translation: CASSEWTEAFF.

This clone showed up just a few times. In DNA form, the CDR3 reads TGTGCCAGCAGCCAAGCTCTTAACAGGGTGAGAGATACGCAGTATTTT. Its translation: CASSQALNRVRDTQYF. The chain uses TRBV14 and TRBJ2-3, with D maybe TRBD1 (6 bases). Per germline, CDR1 SGHDN and CDR2 FVKESK. V was cut by 1 base and J by 5 bases, with 16 bases left in between. There are 16 residues in the CDR3.

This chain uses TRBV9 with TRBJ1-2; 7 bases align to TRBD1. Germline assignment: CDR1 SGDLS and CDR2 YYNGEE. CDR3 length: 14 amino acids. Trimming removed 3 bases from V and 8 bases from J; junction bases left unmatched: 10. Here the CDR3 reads CASSDQQGRGGYTF. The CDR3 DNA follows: TGTGCCAGCAGCGACCAACAGGGGAGAGGGGGCTACACCTTC.